The 15 T cell receptor beta chains given below trace back to one sample, sequenced in a study of post-analysis software for immune sequencing data. Prepared libraries of TCR beta cDNA carried unique molecular identifiers. From the PCR reads, TCRdb called clonotypes with MiXCR, one entry per CDR3 protein. The sample has about 800,000 distinct CDR3 sequences, roughly 27% seen once; the top ten hold around 0.6%. Study results and limitations: About 5 TRBV segments (TRBV5-6, TRBV5-1 and TRBV20-1 among them) occurred more frequently in patients than in controls.

These receptors lack a known antigen. The sample taken for sequencing was blood. These receptors all stem from a girl between 10 and 17 years old with multiple sclerosis.

This clonotype was recorded a few times. The chain combines TRBV4-3 with TRBJ2-7; D may be TRBD1 (6 bases). The V and J ends lost 2 bases and 7 bases respectively, with 18 bases between them. The CDR3 spans 15 residues. Germline values: CDR1 LGHNA, CDR2 YSLEER. CDR3 in amino acids: CASSQWWQGSGEQYF. DNA for the CDR3: TGCGCCAGCAGCCAATGGTGGCAGGGGTCGGGGGAGCAGTACTTC.

The genes are TRBV10-3 and TRBJ2-3; 13 positions match TRBD2. V shed 2 bases, J shed 2 bases, and the junction held 4 bases outside the gene matches. The length of the CDR3 is 17 residues. CDR1 ENHRY and CDR2 SYGVKD come from the germline V gene. The CDR3 here is CAISEPGLAGITDTQYF. CDR3 bases: TGTGCCATCAGTGAGCCGGGACTAGCGGGAATCACAGATACGCAGTATTTT.

This chain uses TRBV19 with TRBJ2-3, with 7 bases lining up with TRBD1. The ends lost 6 bases at V and 3 bases at J; junction bases unmatched: 9. The germline CDR1 and CDR2 sequences are LNHDA and SQIVND (reference sequence). This CDR3 has 15 amino acids. The CDR3 DNA reads as TGTGCCAGTAGGCAATCGACAGGGTGGACAGATACGCAGTATTTT. Protein: CASRQSTGWTDTQYF.

The chain uses TRBV10-3 and TRBJ2-3; a weak D match, TRBD1 (7 bases). Germline V gene sequence: CDR1 ENHRY, CDR2 SYGVKD. Trimming pared 2 bases from V and 7 bases from J, leaving 22 bases between. This CDR3 contains 17 residues. The CDR3 coding sequence is TGTGCCATCAGTGAGGCGGGGAGGAGGGGGCGCATGTATACGCAGTATTTT. It translates to CAISEAGRRGRMYTQYF.

In its sample, this clonotype was seen a few times. The V call is TRBV15, the J call TRBJ2-7, with unresolved D. This CDR3 spans 13 amino acids. V was clipped by 0 bases and J by 3 bases, with 6 bases between them. From germline, CDR1 is LNHNV and CDR2 YYDKDF (reference sequence). CDR3 sequence (DNA): TGTGCCACCAGCAGAGATCTAGTCTACGAGCAGTACTTC. It yields the protein CATSRDLVYEQYF.

This clonotype was detected a few times. This chain joins TRBV6-1 and TRBJ2-1, with 10 bases lining up with TRBD2. Germline CDR1 is MNHNS and CDR2 is SASEGT. This CDR3 spans 15 amino acids. The J segment lost 9 bases and the V segment lost 6 bases, leaving 11 bases of the junction unmatched. CDR3 sequence: CASRMALAGVAEQFF. The CDR3 DNA sequence: TGTGCCAGCAGAATGGCGCTAGCGGGAGTGGCTGAGCAGTTCTTC.

CDR3: CASRAGQGDGYTF. The CDR3 nucleotides are TGTGCCAGTCGAGCGGGACAGGGAGATGGCTACACCTTC. The chain has TRBV19 and TRBJ1-2; 9 bases agree with TRBD1. Germline V CDR1 and CDR2: LNHDA, SQIVND (reference sequence). Trimming at V came to 8 bases and at J to 6 bases, leaving 7 bases not matched to a gene. CDR3 length: 13 residues.

The rearrangement joins TRBV6-1 to TRBJ2-3; 10 bases line up with TRBD2. Germline CDR1 is MNHNS and CDR2 is SASEGT. Trimming took 2 bases from V and 4 from J; bases not matched to a gene: 6. CDR3 length: 16 amino acids. The CDR3 loop reads CASSESGRGRADTQYF. Here the CDR3 DNA reads TGTGCCAGCAGTGAAAGCGGGAGGGGTAGGGCAGATACGCAGTATTTT.

CDR3 DNA sequence: TGCAGTGCTCTCCGAGGGCGGTCCTACGAGCAGTACTTC. This sequence encodes CSALRGRSYEQYF. The chain combines TRBV20-1 with TRBJ2-7; a possible D gene is TRBD2 (5 bases). V dropped 5 bases and J dropped 1 base, with 12 bases sitting between them. Germline V lookup: CDR1 DFQATT, CDR2 SNEGSKA (reference sequence). CDR3 length: 13 amino acids.

With regard to this clonotype: A read error is likely, as this CDR3 ends without the conserved phenylalanine or tryptophan. The chain is built from TRBV7-2 and TRBJ2-3, with unresolved D. Trimming took off 2 bases at V and 0 bases at J, with 3 bases between the two ends. This CDR3 region has 13 residues. Germline assignment: CDR1 SGHTA and CDR2 FQGNSA. The CDR3 is CASSLFSTDTQYL. For the CDR3, the DNA is TGTGCCAGCAGCTTATTTAGCACAGATACGCAGTATTTG.

The chain employs TRBV13 and TRBJ2-7, with D hard to call. The CDR3 covers 15 residues. V was clipped by 5 bases and J by 6 bases, with 20 bases between them. The germline V gene encodes CDR1 PRHDT and CDR2 FYEKMQ (reference sequence). The CDR3 spells CASSTRRLKEAEQYF. In DNA form, the CDR3 reads TGTGCCAGCAGCACCCGGCGGCTAAAAGAGGCCGAGCAGTACTTC.

This clonotype was observed a handful of times. This sequence joins TRBV28 and TRBJ2-5; D not certain. The CDR3 is made up of 14 amino acids. The germline CDR1 and CDR2 sequences are MDHEN and SYDVKM. V lost 6 bases and J lost 5, with 16 bases in between. CDR3 protein: CASSSRRLRETQYF. In DNA, the CDR3 is TGTGCCAGCAGCTCCAGACGACTTCGGGAGACCCAGTACTTC.

V is TRBV20-1 and J is TRBJ1-5; D is possibly TRBD1 (5 bases). The ends were cut back, 6 bases at V and 3 bases at J, with 24 bases in the middle. This CDR3 is 17 amino acids long. Germline V lookup: CDR1 DFQATT, CDR2 SNEGSKA (reference sequence). CDR3 nucleotides: TGCAGTGCCCTCGGGGGGGGACTTTGGAGGAACAATCAGCCCCAGCATTTT. It is translated as CSALGGGLWRNNQPQHF.

The sample holds a few counts of this clonotype. The chain employs TRBV3-1 and TRBJ1-2; no clear D gene. CDR1 is LGHDT and CDR2 is YNNKEL in the germline V gene (reference sequence). The CDR3 is made up of 14 amino acids. Trimming stripped 3 bases from V and 1 base from J, with 9 bases between. CDR3 loop: CASSQERLNYGYTF. The CDR3 coding sequence is TGTGCCAGCAGCCAGGAGAGACTTAACTATGGCTACACCTTC.

This chain uses TRBV20-1 with TRBJ1-2, with a weak D call TRBD1 (6 bases). Trimming left V 6 bases short and J 8 bases short, with 22 bases between. The CDR3 runs to 14 residues. Per germline, CDR1 DFQATT and CDR2 SNEGSKA (reference sequence). CDR3 DNA sequence: TGCAGTGCCCTGATACCGGGACAACTGGCCGGCTACACCTTC. Encoded protein: CSALIPGQLAGYTF.